The 17 T cell receptor beta chains below all came from one sample that was sequenced in a study of blood T cell repertoires in COVID-19. This table comes from immunoSEQ multiplex PCR, and its TCRdb copy is limited to in-frame clones, with some not included. Of 150,000 to 200,000 clones listed, 80% to 90% are singletons. Input material: peripheral blood. These receptors were obtained from a man aged 40-49 years with acute or convalescent COVID-19.

This chain links TRBV5-1 with TRBJ1-2; no firm D call. The CDR3 totals 14 residues. CDR1 and CDR2 from the germline V gene are SGHRS and YFSETQ. V was trimmed by 2 bases and J by 0 bases, leaving 8 bases between them. The DNA for the CDR3 is TGCGCCAGCAGCTTCATGACTTCTAACTATGGCTACACCTTC. This sequence encodes CASSFMTSNYGYTF.

The chain has TRBV6-5 and TRBJ2-5; 8 bases agree with TRBD2. The CDR3 has 15 residues. CDR1 MNHEY and CDR2 SVGAGI come from the germline V gene. The ends lost 6 bases at V and 5 bases at J; junction bases unmatched: 11. This CDR3 is CASSRPVRGGETQYF. The CDR3 nucleotides read TGTGCCAGCAGCCGCCCGGTCCGGGGGGGGGAGACCCAGTACTTC.

This clone has only one observation. The chain carries TRBV6-5 and TRBJ1-2, with D uncertain. Trimming stripped 10 bases from V and 8 bases from J, with 26 bases between. The germline CDR1 and CDR2 sequences are MNHEY and SVGAGI. CDR3 length: 15 amino acids. CDR3 in amino acids: CAISPNPGSKGGYTF. The CDR3 DNA is TGTGCCATCTCACCGAATCCGGGATCTAAAGGAGGCTACACCTTC.

The rearrangement uses TRBV6-5 and TRBJ1-5; the D gene is possibly TRBD1 (6 bases). Trimming left V 7 bases short and J 2 bases short, with 9 bases between. The CDR3 sequence is 13 residues long. The V gene's germline CDR1 is MNHEY and CDR2 SVGAGI. In nucleotides, the CDR3 is TGTGCCAGCATGTACAGGGGCAATCAGCCCCAGCATTTT. This gives the protein CASMYRGNQPQHF.

This clone showed up just a few times. The chain employs TRBV6-5 and TRBJ1-2, with TRBD1 identical over 11 bases. CDR1 is MNHEY and CDR2 is SVGAGI in the germline V gene. This CDR3 spans 14 amino acids. Trimming took 6 bases from V and 7 from J; bases not matched to a gene: 7. CDR3 nucleotides: TGTGCCAGCAGCGAGAGGACAGGGGGCAGTGGCTACACCTTC. Residues: CASSERTGGSGYTF.

The rearrangement joins TRBV5-1 to TRBJ1-1; 7 bases are shared with TRBD1. The germline V gene has CDR1 SGHRS and CDR2 YFSETQ. Trimming took 4 bases from V and 4 from J; bases not matched to a gene: 10. CDR3 length equals 15 residues. CDR3 sequence (DNA): TGCGCCAGCAGCCCCCTGACAGGGCAAGGCACTGAAGCTTTCTTT. It is translated as CASSPLTGQGTEAFF.

The V and J genes are TRBV6-1 and TRBJ2-7; D is possibly TRBD2 (6 bases). CDR3 length equals 15 residues. Trimming removed 2 bases from V and 7 bases from J, with 18 bases in between. CDR1 is MNHNS, CDR2 SASEGT, per germline. CDR3 nucleotides: TGTGCCAGCAGTGAATATGGGGGGACTGCTGGGGAGCAGTACTTC. Protein product: CASSEYGGTAGEQYF.

This rearrangement joins TRBV4-1 to TRBJ2-3, with 9 bases that match TRBD2. The CDR3 totals 16 residues. J lost 5 bases, V lost 1 base, and 7 bases had no gene match. Germline V gives CDR1 MGHRA, CDR2 YSYEKL. Here the CDR3 DNA reads TGCGCCAGCAGCCAAGGACCGCGGGGGGGGGTAGATACGCAGTATTTT. Residues: CASSQGPRGGVDTQYF.

V is TRBV15 and J is TRBJ1-1, with no clear D. The CDR3 totals 13 residues. Germline V lookup: CDR1 LNHNV, CDR2 YYDKDF (reference sequence). The germline V and J ends were trimmed by 0 bases and 2 bases, with 4 bases remaining between them. The CDR3 nucleotides are TGTGCCACCAGCAGAGACAGAAACACTGAAGCTTTCTTT. Protein product: CATSRDRNTEAFF.

The chain recombines TRBV28 with TRBJ1-5, with D maybe TRBD1 (6 bases). Trimming stripped 4 bases from V and 6 bases from J, with 13 bases between. The CDR3 loop spans 14 amino acids. Per germline, CDR1 MDHEN and CDR2 SYDVKM. The CDR3 region has the DNA TGTGCCAGCAGTTCCACAGGGTCTATTCAGCCCCAGCATTTT. Translating gives CASSSTGSIQPQHF.

This rearrangement joins TRBV11-2 to TRBJ2-1; 8 bases align to TRBD2. The V gene end was trimmed by 4 bases and the J gene end by 2 bases; junction bases not matched to a gene: 7. Germline loops: CDR1 SGHAT, CDR2 FQNNGV. The CDR3 spans 16 residues. Written as DNA, the CDR3 is TGTGCCAGCAGCTCCCCCACGGGGGGGACCTACAATGAGCAGTTCTTC. As protein: CASSSPTGGTYNEQFF.

The chain links TRBV5-4 to TRBJ1-4, with D perhaps matching TRBD1 (5 bases). This CDR3 has 16 residues. From germline, CDR1 is SGHNT and CDR2 YYREEE (reference sequence). V gave up 5 bases and J gave up 2 bases, with 16 bases separating them. The CDR3: CASSFGGVLTNEKLFF. The DNA for the CDR3 is TGTGCCAGCAGTTTCGGGGGGGTTTTGACTAATGAAAAACTGTTTTTT.

The rearrangement uses TRBV29-1 and TRBJ1-2; TRBD1 matches 8 bases. The CDR3 runs to 12 residues. J lost 8 bases, V lost 6 bases, and 8 bases had no gene match. Germline CDR1 is SQVTM and CDR2 is ANQGSEA. Here the CDR3 reads CSVRSGGEGYTF. The CDR3 nucleotides read TGCAGCGTACGATCAGGGGGCGAGGGCTACACCTTC.

The CDR3 reads CASSLRQGGYTF. In DNA form, the CDR3 reads TGTGCCAGCAGCTTGAGGCAGGGGGGCTACACCTTC. The V and J genes are TRBV5-8 and TRBJ1-2, with a tentative D call TRBD1 (6 bases). The CDR3 loop spans 12 amino acids. Germline V gives CDR1 SGHTS, CDR2 YDEGEE. V dropped 1 base and J dropped 8 bases, with 9 bases sitting between them. Full variable domain (remainder filled in from reference TRBV5-8 and TRBJ1-2): EAGVTQSPTHLIKTRGQQATLRCSPISGHTSVYWYQQALGLGLQFLLWYDEGEERNRGNFPPRFSGRQFPNYSSELNVNALELEDSALYLCASSLRQGGYTFGSGTRLTVV.

The chain carries TRBV29-1 and TRBJ2-1; 7 nucleotides match TRBD2. V shed 7 bases, J shed 8 bases, and the junction held 5 bases outside the gene matches. Germline CDR1 is SQVTM and CDR2 is ANQGSEA. There are 11 residues in the CDR3. The CDR3 is CSARAGYEQFF. The CDR3 bases are TGCAGCGCGAGAGCGGGGTATGAGCAGTTCTTC.

The rearrangement links TRBV7-2 to TRBJ2-5; TRBD1 agrees at 7 bases. Germline CDR1 reads SGHTA; CDR2 reads FQGNSA. V lost 5 bases and J lost 2; bases outside the gene matches: 5. The CDR3 is 14 amino acids. DNA of the CDR3: TGTGCCAGCAGCCCAGACAGGGCTCAAGAGACCCAGTACTTC. Encoded protein: CASSPDRAQETQYF. Full variable domain (remainder filled in from reference TRBV7-2 and TRBJ2-5): GAGVSQSPSNKVTEKGKDVELRCDPISGHTALYWYRQSLGQGLEFLIYFQGNSAPDKSGLPSDRFSAERTGGSVSTLTIQRTQQEDSAVYLCASSPDRAQETQYFGPGTRLLVL.

The chain links TRBV11-2 to TRBJ2-3, with unresolved D. The CDR3 is 14 amino acids. Looked up from germline, CDR1 is SGHAT and CDR2 is FQNNGV. V was clipped by 4 bases and J by 1 base, with 9 bases between them. The CDR3 DNA follows: TGTGCCAGCAGCTCACGGTCGGGCACAGATACGCAGTATTTT. Amino acid sequence: CASSSRSGTDTQYF. The variable domain in full, with the rest retrieved from reference TRBV11-2 and TRBJ2-3, is EAGVAQSPRYKIIEKRQSVAFWCNPISGHATLYWYQQILGQGPKLLIQFQNNGVVDDSQLPKDRFSAERLKGVDSTLKIQPAKLEDSAVYLCASSSRSGTDTQYFGPGTRLTVL.